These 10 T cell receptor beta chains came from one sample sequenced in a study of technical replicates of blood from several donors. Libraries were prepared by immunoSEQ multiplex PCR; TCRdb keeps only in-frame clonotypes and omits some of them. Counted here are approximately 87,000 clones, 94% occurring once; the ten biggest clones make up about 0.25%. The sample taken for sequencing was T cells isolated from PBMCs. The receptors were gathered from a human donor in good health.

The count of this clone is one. DNA for the CDR3: TGTGCCAGCTCACCTCGGGAAACCCCGGTGGGCCAGCAGTACTTC. It encodes CASSPRETPVGQQYF. The chain combines TRBV18 with TRBJ2-7; possible D gene TRBD2, 5 bases. This CDR3 contains 15 residues. Germline V gene lookup returns CDR1 KGHSH and CDR2 LQKENI. The V and J ends lost 3 bases and 8 bases respectively, with 20 bases between them. Filled out from reference TRBV18 and TRBJ2-7, the complete variable domain reads NAGVMQNPRHLVRRRGQEARLRCSPMKGHSHVYWYRQLPEEGLKFMVYLQKENIIDESGMPKERFSAEFPKEGPSILRIQQVVRGDSAAYFCASSPRETPVGQQYFGPGTRLTVT.

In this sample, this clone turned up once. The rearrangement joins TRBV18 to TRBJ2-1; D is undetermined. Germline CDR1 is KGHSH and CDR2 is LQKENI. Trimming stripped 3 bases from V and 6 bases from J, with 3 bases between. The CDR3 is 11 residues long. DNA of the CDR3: TGTGCCAGCTCACCCTCCAATGAGCAGTTCTTC. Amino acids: CASSPSNEQFF. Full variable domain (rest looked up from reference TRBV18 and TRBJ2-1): NAGVMQNPRHLVRRRGQEARLRCSPMKGHSHVYWYRQLPEEGLKFMVYLQKENIIDESGMPKERFSAEFPKEGPSILRIQQVVRGDSAAYFCASSPSNEQFFGPGTRLTVL.

CDR3 loop: CASSNRDTNEKLFF. CDR3 nucleotide sequence: TGTGCCAGCAGTAACAGGGACACTAATGAAAAACTGTTTTTT. The rearrangement links TRBV2 to TRBJ1-4, with a tentative D call TRBD1 (6 bases). The CDR3 extends over 14 amino acids. Deletions cut 5 bases from V and 2 bases from J, with 9 bases between. CDR1 is SNHLY and CDR2 is FYNNEI in the germline V gene.

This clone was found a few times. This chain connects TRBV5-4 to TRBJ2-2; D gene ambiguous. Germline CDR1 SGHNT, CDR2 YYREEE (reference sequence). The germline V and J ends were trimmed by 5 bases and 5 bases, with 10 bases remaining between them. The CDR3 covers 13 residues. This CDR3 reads CASSNGGTGELFF. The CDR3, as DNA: TGTGCCAGCAGTAACGGTGGTACCGGGGAGCTGTTTTTT.

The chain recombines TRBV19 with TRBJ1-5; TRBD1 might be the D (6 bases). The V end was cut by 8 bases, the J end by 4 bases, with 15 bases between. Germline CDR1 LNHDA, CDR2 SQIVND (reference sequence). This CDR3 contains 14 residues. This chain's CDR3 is CASSEGTSNQPQHF. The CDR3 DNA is TGTGCCAGTTCCGAAGGGACATCGAATCAGCCCCAGCATTTT.

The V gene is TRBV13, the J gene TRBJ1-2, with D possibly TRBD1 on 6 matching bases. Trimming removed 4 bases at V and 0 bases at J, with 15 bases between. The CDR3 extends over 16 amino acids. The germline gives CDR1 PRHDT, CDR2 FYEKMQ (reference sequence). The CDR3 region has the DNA TGTGCCAGCAGCTCATTGGACAGTGGAGCTAACTATGGCTACACCTTC. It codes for CASSSLDSGANYGYTF.

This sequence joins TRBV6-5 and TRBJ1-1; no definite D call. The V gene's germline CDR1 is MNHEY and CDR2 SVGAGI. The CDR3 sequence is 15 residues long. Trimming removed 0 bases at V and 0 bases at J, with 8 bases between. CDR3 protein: CASSYSLRMNTEAFF. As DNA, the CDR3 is TGTGCCAGCAGTTACTCGTTGCGTATGAACACTGAAGCTTTCTTT.

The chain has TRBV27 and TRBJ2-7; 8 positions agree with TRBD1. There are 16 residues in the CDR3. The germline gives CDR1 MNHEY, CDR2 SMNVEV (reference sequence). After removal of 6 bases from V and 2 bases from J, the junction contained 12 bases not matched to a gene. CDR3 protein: CASRPLGQGSTYEQYF. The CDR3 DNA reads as TGTGCCAGCAGGCCTCTCGGACAGGGTTCTACCTACGAGCAGTACTTC.

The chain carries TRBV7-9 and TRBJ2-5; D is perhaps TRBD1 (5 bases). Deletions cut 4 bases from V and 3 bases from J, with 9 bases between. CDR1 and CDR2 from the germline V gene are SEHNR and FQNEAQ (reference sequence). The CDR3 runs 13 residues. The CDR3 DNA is TGTGCCAGCAGCTCGTCAGGGAAAGAGACCCAGTACTTC. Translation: CASSSSGKETQYF.

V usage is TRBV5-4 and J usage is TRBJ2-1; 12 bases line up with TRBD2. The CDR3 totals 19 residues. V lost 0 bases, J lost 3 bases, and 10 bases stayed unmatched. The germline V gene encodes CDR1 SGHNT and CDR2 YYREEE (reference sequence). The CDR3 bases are TGTGCCAGCAGCTTGGGACTAGCGGGAGTAATGAGTTTCTACAATGAGCAGTTCTTC. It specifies CASSLGLAGVMSFYNEQFF.